This T cell receptor beta chain was profiled in a study of shared clonotypes between healthy human individuals. Study results and limitations: Generation probabilities were higher for clonotypes shared across all four sorted-subset donors than for unshared ones.

In germline, CDR1 is SEHNR, CDR2 FQNEAQ (reference sequence). Trimming pared 3 bases from V and 6 bases from J, leaving 11 bases between. The CDR3 covers 13 residues. TCRdb keeps only in-frame clones here, not all; method: immunoSEQ multiplex PCR. Among roughly 1,500,000 clones listed, approximately 98% were seen once. Details on this clone: Its specificity is unknown.

The TCR sequence derives from a man aged 30-40 years in good health. The sample taken for sequencing was naive CD4+ T cells sorted from blood. The subset: CD45RA+ positively selected. The rearrangement uses TRBV7-9 and TRBJ1-2; D might be TRBD1 (6 bases). The CDR3 DNA is TGTGCCAGCAGCTTTGGGGGGCGGAATGGCTACACCTTC. Translated: CASSFGGRNGYTF.